The next 10 T cell receptor beta chains were all read from a single sample in a study of blood T cell repertoires in COVID-19. Repertoires were generated with immunoSEQ multiplex PCR, while TCRdb's copy carries only in-frame clones and drops some. The sample lists 300,000 to 400,000 clones, around 90% occurring once. The material sequenced was PBMCs or T cells enriched from blood (not recorded which). All receptors derive from a young woman who had recovered from COVID-19.

This chain links TRBV12-3 or TRBV12-4 with TRBJ1-3, with TRBD1 as a possible D gene (5 bases). The V gene lost 7 bases and the J gene lost 0 bases, with 7 bases spanning the gap. This CDR3 is 13 amino acids long. The CDR3 sequence: CASKQASGNTIYF. CDR3 nucleotides: TGTGCCAGCAAACAGGCCTCTGGAAACACCATATATTTT.

The chain recombines TRBV5-1 with TRBJ1-4, with D perhaps matching TRBD1 (5 bases). Trimming left V 4 bases short and J 0 bases short, with 13 bases between. Germline CDR1 is SGHRS and CDR2 is YFSETQ. This CDR3 spans 16 amino acids. CDR3 nucleotides: TGCGCCAGCAGCCCGGAGGGGCGGTCAACTAATGAAAAACTGTTTTTT. Translated, it gives CASSPEGRSTNEKLFF.

The chain uses TRBV24-1 and TRBJ1-5; 7 bases align to TRBD1. This CDR3 has 15 amino acids. J was trimmed by 2 bases and V by 3 bases; bases with no gene match: 3. Looked up from germline, CDR1 is KGHDR and CDR2 is SFDVKD. CDR3 sequence: CATSDSTGGNQPQHF. The DNA for the CDR3 is TGTGCCACCAGTGATAGCACAGGGGGCAATCAGCCCCAGCATTTT.

This clone was counted a single time. The J gene is TRBJ1-2, the V gene TRBV28; the match to TRBD1 covers 9 bases. This CDR3 is 16 amino acids long. The V segment lost 2 bases and the J segment 4 bases; nucleotides outside the gene matches: 8. The germline V gene has CDR1 MDHEN and CDR2 SYDVKM. The CDR3 DNA sequence: TGTGCCAGCAGTTTAGCGGCCGGGACAGGGCGCTATGGCTACACCTTC. Protein product: CASSLAAGTGRYGYTF.

The genes are TRBV7-2 and TRBJ2-7; 9 bases fit TRBD2. The J segment lost 4 bases and the V segment lost 5 bases, leaving 9 bases of the junction unmatched. CDR3 length: 15 amino acids. Germline V gene lookup returns CDR1 SGHTA and CDR2 FQGNSA. DNA for the CDR3: TGTGCCAGCAGCACCCGCCCAGCGGGGGGATACGAGCAGTACTTC. It translates to CASSTRPAGGYEQYF.

The chain uses TRBV28 and TRBJ2-3; 9 nucleotides line up with TRBD1. V lost 6 bases and J lost 2; bases outside the gene matches: 3. In germline, CDR1 is MDHEN, CDR2 SYDVKM. The CDR3 is 14 amino acids. The CDR3 spells CASRRDRVTDTQYF. The DNA of the CDR3 is TGTGCCAGCAGGCGGGACAGGGTCACAGATACGCAGTATTTT.

This clone has only one observation. The V call is TRBV6-1, the J call TRBJ1-2, with D perhaps matching TRBD1 (5 bases). CDR3 length equals 15 residues. In germline, CDR1 is MNHNS, CDR2 SASEGT. V dropped 8 bases and J dropped 1 base, with 17 bases sitting between them. In DNA, the CDR3 is TGTGCCAGCGCGAGATACACAGGTCTTAACTATGGCTACACCTTC. Its translation: CASARYTGLNYGYTF.

This clone was detected only once. The CDR3 spells CASSGKGTGVYSNQPQHF. CDR3 nucleotide sequence: TGTGCCAGCAGTGGAAAAGGGACAGGGGTTTATAGCAATCAGCCCCAGCATTTT. The chain combines TRBV2 with TRBJ1-5; TRBD1 agrees at 10 bases. V was clipped by 4 bases and J by 0 bases; unmatched bases: 9. Germline lookup yields CDR1 SNHLY and CDR2 FYNNEI. The CDR3 is 18 residues long.

CDR3 in DNA: TGTGCCAGCTCACAAGCTTCAGGGGAGGGTCAGCCCCAGCATTTT. It encodes CASSQASGEGQPQHF. The V call is TRBV18, the J call TRBJ1-5; D possibly corresponds to TRBD1 (6 bases). Germline V lookup: CDR1 KGHSH, CDR2 LQKENI. Trimming took 4 bases from V and 6 from J, leaving 16 bases between them. The CDR3 has 15 residues.

This clone has a single count. This rearrangement joins TRBV6-5 to TRBJ1-6; possible D gene TRBD1, 6 bases. Germline assignment: CDR1 MNHEY and CDR2 SVGAGI. CDR3 length equals 13 residues. Trimming took off 5 bases at V and 9 bases at J, with 11 bases between the two ends. The CDR3 loop reads CASSRQQGSPLHF. The CDR3 coding sequence is TGTGCCAGCAGTAGACAACAGGGTTCACCCCTCCACTTT.